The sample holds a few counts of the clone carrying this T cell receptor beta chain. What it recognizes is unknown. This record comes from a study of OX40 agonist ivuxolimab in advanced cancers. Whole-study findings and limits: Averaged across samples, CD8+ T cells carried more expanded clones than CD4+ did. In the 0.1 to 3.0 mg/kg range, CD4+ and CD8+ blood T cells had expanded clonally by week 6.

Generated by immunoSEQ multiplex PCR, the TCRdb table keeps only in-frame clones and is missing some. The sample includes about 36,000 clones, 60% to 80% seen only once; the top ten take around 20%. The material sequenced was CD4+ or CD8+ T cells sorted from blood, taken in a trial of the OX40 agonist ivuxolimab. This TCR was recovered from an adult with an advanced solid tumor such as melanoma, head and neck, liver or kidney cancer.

Here the CDR3 DNA reads TGTGCCAGCAGTGAACCCAGGGATTTGAACACTGAAGCTTTCTTT. This encodes CASSEPRDLNTEAFF. This rearrangement joins TRBV2 to TRBJ1-1; tentative D call: TRBD1 (5 bases). V gave up 2 bases and J gave up 0 bases, with 10 bases separating them. Germline values: CDR1 SNHLY, CDR2 FYNNEI. This CDR3 has 15 residues.